These 29 T cell receptor beta chains share one sample of origin, sequenced in a study of PD-L1 blockade in urothelial cancer. Produced via immunoSEQ multiplex PCR; TCRdb's table is partial and in-frame only. The sample contains approximately 24,000 clones, around 88% of which appear only once. This specimen was PBMCs, taken around atezolizumab (anti-PD-L1) treatment. The receptors originated from a man aged 50 or older with urothelial cancer.

This clone showed up just once. Here the CDR3 reads CARGTGSSTDTQYF. The CDR3, as DNA: TGTGCCAGGGGGACAGGGTCTAGCACAGATACGCAGTATTTT. V usage is TRBV2 and J usage is TRBJ2-3; 9 bases agree with TRBD1. Germline V gene sequence: CDR1 SNHLY, CDR2 FYNNEI. With V trimmed by 9 bases and J by 0 bases, 4 bases remained unmatched. The CDR3 runs to 14 residues.

This clone is a singleton in its sample. The chain has TRBV10-1 and TRBJ2-7; 12 positions match TRBD1. Germline CDR1 is WNHNN and CDR2 is SYGVQD (reference sequence). The CDR3 is 14 residues long. The trim removed 4 bases at V and 9 bases at J, leaving 7 bases unmatched. As DNA, the CDR3 is TGCGCCAGCAGTGGAACCGGGACAGGGGGCGGGCAGTACTTC. Translation gives CASSGTGTGGGQYF.

The chain has TRBV11-3 and TRBJ2-5, with 13 bases aligning to TRBD2. V lost 1 base, J lost 2 bases, and 4 bases stayed unmatched. Germline-derived CDR1 and CDR2 are SGHNT and YENEEA. This CDR3 is built from 17 residues. The CDR3 loop reads CASSLGGTSGVQETQYF. CDR3 DNA sequence: TGTGCCAGCAGCTTAGGCGGGACTAGCGGGGTTCAAGAGACCCAGTACTTC.

V gene TRBV6-5 combines with J gene TRBJ2-1, with D perhaps TRBD1 (6 bases). From germline, CDR1 is MNHEY and CDR2 SVGAGI. This CDR3 spans 14 amino acids. The V end lost 7 bases, the J end lost 10 bases, and 20 bases lay between the germline ends. The CDR3 nucleotides read TGTGCCAGCATCAAACGTATGGGGGCAGGGGAGCAGTTCTTC. It translates to CASIKRMGAGEQFF.

The chain is built from TRBV10-1 and TRBJ2-5, with 13 bases aligning to TRBD2. Germline V gives CDR1 WNHNN, CDR2 SYGVQD (reference sequence). CDR3 length: 16 residues. With 4 bases clipped from V and 7 bases from J, the junction kept 9 bases outside the gene matches. The CDR3 coding sequence is TGCGCCAGCAGTGGGACTAGCGGGGGTCCGGCGGGGACCCAGTACTTC. This translates into CASSGTSGGPAGTQYF.

This chain links TRBV5-4 with TRBJ2-5; 7 bases are a match to TRBD1. CDR1 is SGHNT, CDR2 YYREEE, per germline (reference sequence). With 4 bases clipped from V and 2 bases from J, the junction kept 5 bases outside the gene matches. CDR3 length: 14 amino acids. CDR3 protein: CASSLTGEQETQYF. CDR3 nucleotide sequence: TGTGCCAGCAGCCTCACAGGGGAACAAGAGACCCAGTACTTC.

CDR3 nucleotide sequence: TGTGCCAGCAGCTTGGTTTCACCGGAGGAGTACTTC. It translates to CASSLVSPEEYF. V is TRBV5-6 and J is TRBJ2-7; TRBD2 is a possible D gene (5 bases). The CDR3 contains 12 residues. Between the trimmed V and J ends, which lost 0 bases and 11 bases, there was a span of 12 bases. Germline V gives CDR1 SGHDT, CDR2 YYEEEE.

This clone occurred once. The rearrangement uses TRBV6-1 and TRBJ2-5; weak D call: TRBD1 (5 bases). This CDR3 is built from 12 residues. Trimming left V 6 bases short and J 1 base short, with 6 bases between. CDR1 and CDR2 from the germline V gene are MNHNS and SASEGT. The CDR3 is CASRDTQETQYF. The CDR3 nucleotides are TGTGCCAGCAGGGACACCCAAGAGACCCAGTACTTC.

This clone has only one observation. The V call is TRBV9, the J call TRBJ2-5; D unresolved. The CDR3 has 14 residues. Germline CDR1 reads SGDLS; CDR2 reads YYNGEE. Trimming took off 4 bases at V and 1 base at J, with 11 bases between the two ends. In DNA, the CDR3 is TGTGCCAGCAGCTTAGGGCTGCTCCAAGAGACCCAGTACTTC. Translated: CASSLGLLQETQYF.

The chain combines TRBV11-2 with TRBJ2-1; a weak D match, TRBD2 (5 bases). The CDR3 length is 17 residues. Per germline, CDR1 SGHAT and CDR2 FQNNGV. V shed 5 bases and J shed 4 bases, with 21 bases lying between them. CDR3 protein: CASSLISGIETYNEQFF. In DNA, the CDR3 is TGTGCCAGCAGCCTTATCTCCGGGATTGAGACATACAATGAGCAGTTCTTC.

This chain joins TRBV6-1 and TRBJ1-3, with 9 bases that match TRBD1. Germline V gives CDR1 MNHNS, CDR2 SASEGT. V shed 6 bases, J shed 2 bases, and the junction held 5 bases outside the gene matches. CDR3 length: 15 amino acids. CDR3 DNA sequence: TGTGCCAGCAGACAACAGGGGGCCGCTGGAAACACCATATATTTT. This sequence encodes CASRQQGAAGNTIYF.

Here the CDR3 reads CASSSTTGSYEQYF. As DNA, the CDR3 is TGCGCCAGCAGCTCGACTACAGGGAGCTACGAGCAGTACTTC. The V gene is TRBV5-1, the J gene TRBJ2-7; D is possibly TRBD1 (6 bases). V dropped 3 bases and J dropped 3 bases, with 13 bases sitting between them. Germline CDR1 and CDR2: SGHRS and YFSETQ. The CDR3 runs to 14 residues. The full variable domain, rest sourced from reference TRBV5-1 and TRBJ2-7, is KAGVTQTPRYLIKTRGQQVTLSCSPISGHRSVSWYQQTPGQGLQFLFEYFSETQRNKGNFPGRFSGRQFSNSRSEMNVSTLELGDSALYLCASSSTTGSYEQYFGPGTRLTVT.

J is TRBJ2-7 and V is TRBV18; 12 bases match TRBD1. Germline CDR1 reads KGHSH; CDR2 reads LQKENI. Unmatched junction bases numbered 5, after V lost 3 bases and J lost 5 bases. This CDR3 region has 15 residues. The DNA for the CDR3 is TGTGCCAGCTCACCCTCGGGACAGGGGGCACACGAGCAGTACTTC. Translated, it gives CASSPSGQGAHEQYF.

The chain combines TRBV5-1 with TRBJ2-7; 12 bases map to TRBD2. Per the germline V gene, CDR1 is SGHRS and CDR2 is YFSETQ. V shed 4 bases and J 7 bases; nucleotides not matched to a gene: 12. This CDR3 contains 16 residues. The DNA of the CDR3 is TGCGCCAGCAGCGAACTGACTAGCGGGAGATCGGGGGAGCAGTACTTC. It is translated as CASSELTSGRSGEQYF.

The gene calls are TRBV30 and TRBJ2-2, with a possible D match to TRBD1 (5 bases). The CDR3 totals 13 residues. Trimming removed 4 bases at V and 6 bases at J, with 12 bases between. Germline V gives CDR1 GTSNPN, CDR2 SVGIG (reference sequence). CDR3 region: CAWKAQGPGELFF. The CDR3, as DNA: TGTGCCTGGAAGGCCCAGGGTCCCGGGGAGCTGTTTTTT. The full variable domain, with the rest looked up from reference TRBV30 and TRBJ2-2, is SQTIHQWPATLVQPVGSPLSLECTVEGTSNPNLYWYRQAAGRGLQLLFYSVGIGQISSEVPQNLSASRPQDRQFILSSKKLLLSDSGFYLCAWKAQGPGELFFGEGSRLTVL.

The chain is built from TRBV30 and TRBJ2-3; D gene uncertain. Trimming cost V 0 bases and J 4 bases, with 11 bases left between them. CDR1 and CDR2 from the germline V gene are GTSNPN and SVGIG (reference sequence). This CDR3 contains 14 residues. CDR3 sequence (DNA): TGTGCCTGGAGTGTACGAGGTAGTCCAGATACGCAGTATTTT. Translation: CAWSVRGSPDTQYF.

The chain is built from TRBV28 and TRBJ1-2; the D is unclear. Between the trimmed V and J ends, which lost 5 bases and 5 bases, there was a span of 6 bases. The CDR3 is 11 amino acids. Germline CDR1 is MDHEN and CDR2 is SYDVKM. CDR3 residues: CASSPDYGYTF. Written as DNA, the CDR3 is TGTGCCAGCAGTCCAGATTATGGCTACACCTTC.

The CDR3 coding sequence is TGTGCCAGCAGTGACTCCGTGGCCTATGGCTACACCTTC. This sequence encodes CASSDSVAYGYTF. The gene calls are TRBV6-4 and TRBJ1-2; D is unclear. Looked up from germline, CDR1 is MRHNA and CDR2 is SNTAGT. The CDR3 sequence is 13 residues long. V was shortened by 0 bases and J by 4 bases, with 6 bases between the two germline ends.

There are a few counts of this clone. The chain recombines TRBV27 with TRBJ1-1; TRBD1 matches 9 bases. The CDR3 sequence is 15 residues long. Germline V gene data show CDR1 as MNHEY and CDR2 as SMNVEV (reference sequence). V was pared by 6 bases and J by 5 bases, with 10 bases of the junction left unmatched. CDR3 in amino acids: CASRGTGGRRTEAFF. The CDR3 nucleotides are TGTGCCAGCAGGGGAACAGGGGGCCGTCGGACTGAAGCTTTCTTT.

This chain connects TRBV9 to TRBJ2-7, with 7 nucleotides matching TRBD2. Germline lookup yields CDR1 SGDLS and CDR2 YYNGEE. With V trimmed by 2 bases and J by 2 bases, 10 bases remained unmatched. The CDR3 length is 16 residues. The CDR3 DNA follows: TGTGCCAGCAGCGTGGGGGGGACGGGAGTACCCTACGAGCAGTACTTC. The encoded protein is CASSVGGTGVPYEQYF.

V gene TRBV7-2 combines with J gene TRBJ2-3; possibly TRBD1 for D (5 bases). This CDR3 comprises 14 residues. From germline, CDR1 is SGHTA and CDR2 FQGNSA. With 5 bases removed from V and 4 bases from J, the gap between germline ends came to 13 bases. CDR3 amino acids: CASSSRVFADTQYF. The CDR3 DNA is TGTGCCAGCAGCAGCAGGGTTTTTGCAGATACGCAGTATTTT.

Only a few counts were recorded for this clone. In DNA, the CDR3 is TGTGCCAGCAGCTTAGAACGGGTTCAGCCCCAGCATTTT. Its protein is CASSLERVQPQHF. V usage is TRBV7-8 and J usage is TRBJ1-5; D not resolved. From germline, CDR1 is SGHVS and CDR2 FQNEAQ. Between the trimmed V and J ends, which lost 1 base and 6 bases, there was a span of 7 bases. The CDR3 spans 13 residues.

The chain is built from TRBV18 and TRBJ2-6; no clear D gene. Germline CDR1 reads KGHSH; CDR2 reads LQKENI. The CDR3 extends over 13 amino acids. V was clipped by 8 bases and J by 1 base, with 6 bases between them. Here the CDR3 reads CASHVSGANVLTF. The CDR3, as DNA: TGTGCCAGCCATGTGTCTGGGGCCAACGTCCTGACTTTC.

J is TRBJ1-2 and V is TRBV10-3, with TRBD1 as a possible D gene (5 bases). Germline V gene sequence: CDR1 ENHRY, CDR2 SYGVKD. The CDR3 runs to 12 residues. The V and J ends lost 7 bases and 6 bases respectively, with 12 bases between them. CDR3 in DNA: TGTGCCATCAAGCCGGGGGGAGATGGCTACACCTTC. Its protein is CAIKPGGDGYTF.

V and J are TRBV6-5 and TRBJ2-1, with 9 bases lining up with TRBD2. The CDR3 is 15 residues long. After removal of 6 bases from V and 5 bases from J, the junction contained 8 bases not matched to a gene. CDR1 is MNHEY, CDR2 SVGAGI, per germline. DNA for the CDR3: TGTGCCAGCAGCCAACTGGCTAGCGGGAACAATGAGCAGTTCTTC. Protein product: CASSQLASGNNEQFF.

In regard to this clone: The sample contains more than one DNA sequence encoding this CDR3. This rearrangement joins TRBV6-1 to TRBJ2-5; 12 nucleotides line up with TRBD2. Germline V gives CDR1 MNHNS, CDR2 SASEGT. Trimming took 2 bases from V and 4 from J; bases not matched to a gene: 2. This CDR3 contains 15 residues. CDR3: CASSELAGGPETQYF. For the CDR3, the DNA is TGTGCCAGCAGTGAACTAGCGGGGGGGCCAGAGACCCAGTACTTC.

J is TRBJ2-1 and V is TRBV19; TRBD2 is a possible D gene (7 bases). Germline values: CDR1 LNHDA, CDR2 SQIVND (reference sequence). There are 15 residues in the CDR3. Trimming cost V 2 bases and J 6 bases, with 14 bases left between them. The CDR3 region is CASSISYREGNEQFF. CDR3 bases: TGTGCCAGTAGTATATCCTACAGGGAGGGCAATGAGCAGTTCTTC.

The chain couples TRBV5-1 to TRBJ1-2; 7 bases agree with TRBD1. CDR1 SGHRS and CDR2 YFSETQ come from the germline V gene. The CDR3 extends over 14 amino acids. V was pared by 5 bases and J by 2 bases, with 6 bases of the junction left unmatched. The CDR3 DNA reads TGCGCCAGCAGACGGGACAGTTTGAACTATGGCTACACCTTC. Protein: CASRRDSLNYGYTF.

J is TRBJ2-3 and V is TRBV6-5, with D uncertain. Germline assignment: CDR1 MNHEY and CDR2 SVGAGI. V lost 5 bases and J lost 4, with 16 bases in between. The CDR3 has 15 amino acids. The CDR3 loop reads CASSAPGSRADTQYF. The CDR3, as DNA: TGTGCCAGCAGTGCCCCCGGGTCTCGGGCAGATACGCAGTATTTT.